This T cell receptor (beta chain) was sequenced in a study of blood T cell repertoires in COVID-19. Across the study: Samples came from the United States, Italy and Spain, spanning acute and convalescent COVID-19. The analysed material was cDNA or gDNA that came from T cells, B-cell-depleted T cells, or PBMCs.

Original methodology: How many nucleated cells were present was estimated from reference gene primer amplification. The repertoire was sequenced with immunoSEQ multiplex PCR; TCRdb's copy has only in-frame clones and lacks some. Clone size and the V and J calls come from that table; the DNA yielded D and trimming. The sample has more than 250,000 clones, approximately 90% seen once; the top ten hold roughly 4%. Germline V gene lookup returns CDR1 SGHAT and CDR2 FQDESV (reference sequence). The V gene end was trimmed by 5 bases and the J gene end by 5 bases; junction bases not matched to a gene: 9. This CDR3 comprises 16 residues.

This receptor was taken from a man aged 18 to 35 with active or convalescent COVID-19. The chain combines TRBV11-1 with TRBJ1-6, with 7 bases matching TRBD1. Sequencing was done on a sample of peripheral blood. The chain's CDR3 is CASSQYTGENNSPLHF. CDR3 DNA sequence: TGTGCCAGCAGCCAGTATACAGGGGAGAATAATTCACCCCTCCACTTT.